This T cell receptor (beta chain) comes out of a study of blood T cell repertoires in COVID-19. This clone was counted a single time. V lost 2 bases to trimming and J lost 1 base, with 10 bases between them. The CDR3 runs to 15 residues. Germline V lookup: CDR1 SGHDT, CDR2 YYEEEE. Measured with immunoSEQ multiplex PCR; TCRdb has only the in-frame clones, and not every one. Among about 84,000 clones listed, approximately 78% were seen once. The clonotype comes from a woman of 80 years or more with acute or convalescent COVID-19. V usage is TRBV5-6 and J usage is TRBJ2-1, with D unclear. Specimen: peripheral blood. The CDR3 coding sequence is TGTGCCAGCAGCTTAGAAGCTTTTTCCTACAATGAGCAGTTCTTC. Amino acids: CASSLEAFSYNEQFF.